This TCR beta chain was found in a study of shared clonotypes between healthy human individuals. Study-level background: CD4 naive cells filled three plates per donor, CD4 memory three, CD8 naive two and CD8 memory one.

Profiled with immunoSEQ multiplex PCR; TCRdb holds only in-frame clones, not every one. Here the sample spans 550,000 to 850,000 clones, around 74% being singletons. This sequence originates from a woman aged 25-40 years in good health. Sequenced: memory CD4+ T cells sorted from blood. The sample's subset: CD45RA-negative fraction.

DNA for the CDR3: TGTGCCAGCAGTGAATCAGGGGGACAGTTCTTCTACGAGCAGTACTTC. The encoded protein is CASSESGGQFFYEQYF. The chain has TRBV25-1 and TRBJ2-5; 7 positions agree with TRBD1. Matching the DNA end better, TRBJ2-7 makes the J call doubtful. Germline CDR1 MGHDK, CDR2 SYGVNS. The CDR3 is made up of 16 amino acids.